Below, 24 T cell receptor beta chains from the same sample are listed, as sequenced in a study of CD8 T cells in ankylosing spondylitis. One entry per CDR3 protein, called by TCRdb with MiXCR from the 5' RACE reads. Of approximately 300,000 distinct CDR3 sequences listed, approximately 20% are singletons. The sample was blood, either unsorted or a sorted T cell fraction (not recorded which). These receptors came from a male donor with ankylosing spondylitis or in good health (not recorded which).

The CDR3 here is CASSLVASGRTGELFF. CDR3 DNA: TGTGCCAGCAGTTTAGTCGCTAGCGGGAGGACCGGGGAGCTGTTTTTT. This sequence joins TRBV12-3 or TRBV12-4 and TRBJ2-2, with 11 bases that match TRBD2. Trimming cost V 1 base and J 5 bases; bases outside gene matches: 3. This CDR3 contains 16 residues.

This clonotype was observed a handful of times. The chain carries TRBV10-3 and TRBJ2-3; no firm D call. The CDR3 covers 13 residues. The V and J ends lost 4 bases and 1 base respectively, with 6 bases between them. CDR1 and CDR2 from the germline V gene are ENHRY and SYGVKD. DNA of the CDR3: TGTGCCATCAGTGTTCACCGCACAGATACGCAGTATTTT. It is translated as CAISVHRTDTQYF.

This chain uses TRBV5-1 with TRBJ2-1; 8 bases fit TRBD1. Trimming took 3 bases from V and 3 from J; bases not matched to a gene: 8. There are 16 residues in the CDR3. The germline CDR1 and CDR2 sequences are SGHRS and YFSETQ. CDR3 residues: CASSSVGQAFYNEQFF. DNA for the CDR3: TGCGCCAGCAGCTCCGTGGGACAGGCCTTCTACAATGAGCAGTTCTTC.

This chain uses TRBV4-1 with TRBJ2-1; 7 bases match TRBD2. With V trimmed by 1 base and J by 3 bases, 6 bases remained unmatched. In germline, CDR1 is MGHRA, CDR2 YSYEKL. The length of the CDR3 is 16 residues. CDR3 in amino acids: CASSQVGGGSYNEQFF. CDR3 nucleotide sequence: TGCGCCAGCAGCCAAGTTGGGGGAGGGAGCTACAATGAGCAGTTCTTC.

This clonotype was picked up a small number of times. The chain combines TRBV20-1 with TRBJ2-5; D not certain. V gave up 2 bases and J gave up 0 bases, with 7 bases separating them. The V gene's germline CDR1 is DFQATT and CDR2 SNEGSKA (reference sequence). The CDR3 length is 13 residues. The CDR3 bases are TGCAGTGCTAGAAGCCAGTACCAAGAGACCCAGTACTTC. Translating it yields CSARSQYQETQYF.

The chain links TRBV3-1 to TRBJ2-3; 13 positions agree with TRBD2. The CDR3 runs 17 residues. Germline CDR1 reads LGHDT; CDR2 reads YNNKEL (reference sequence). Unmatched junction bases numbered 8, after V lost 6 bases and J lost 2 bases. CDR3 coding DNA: TGTGCCAGCAGAAAGGGACTAGCGGGATCCCCCACAGATACGCAGTATTTT. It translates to CASRKGLAGSPTDTQYF.

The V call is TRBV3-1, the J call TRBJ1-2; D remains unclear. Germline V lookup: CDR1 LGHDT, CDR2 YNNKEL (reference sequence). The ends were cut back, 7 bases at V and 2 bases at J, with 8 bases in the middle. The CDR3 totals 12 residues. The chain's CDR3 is CASNGGNYGYTF. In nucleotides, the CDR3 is TGTGCCAGCAACGGAGGGAACTATGGCTACACCTTC.

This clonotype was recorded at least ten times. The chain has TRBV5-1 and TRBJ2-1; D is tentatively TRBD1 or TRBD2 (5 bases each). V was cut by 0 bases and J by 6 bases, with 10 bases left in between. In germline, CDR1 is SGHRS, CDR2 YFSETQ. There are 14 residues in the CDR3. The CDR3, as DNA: TGCGCCAGCAGCTTGGATCAGGGACGCAATGAGCAGTTCTTC. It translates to CASSLDQGRNEQFF.

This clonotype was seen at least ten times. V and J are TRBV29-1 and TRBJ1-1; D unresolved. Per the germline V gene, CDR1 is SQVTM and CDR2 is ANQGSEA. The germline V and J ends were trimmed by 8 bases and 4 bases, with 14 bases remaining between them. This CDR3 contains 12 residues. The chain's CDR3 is CSSSLERTEAFF. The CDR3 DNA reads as TGCAGCTCGTCACTTGAACGCACTGAAGCTTTCTTT.

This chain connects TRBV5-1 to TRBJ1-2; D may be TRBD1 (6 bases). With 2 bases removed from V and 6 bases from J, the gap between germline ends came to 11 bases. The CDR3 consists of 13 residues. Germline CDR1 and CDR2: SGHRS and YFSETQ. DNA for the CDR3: TGCGCCAGCAGCTTATCGGGGGCGGATGGCTACACCTTC. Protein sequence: CASSLSGADGYTF.

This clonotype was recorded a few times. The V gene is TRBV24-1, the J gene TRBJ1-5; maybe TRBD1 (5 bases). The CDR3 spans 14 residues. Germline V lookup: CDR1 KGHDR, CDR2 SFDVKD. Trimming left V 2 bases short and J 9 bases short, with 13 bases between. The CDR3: CATSDSTAPGPQHF. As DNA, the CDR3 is TGTGCCACCAGTGATTCGACAGCCCCCGGGCCCCAGCATTTT.

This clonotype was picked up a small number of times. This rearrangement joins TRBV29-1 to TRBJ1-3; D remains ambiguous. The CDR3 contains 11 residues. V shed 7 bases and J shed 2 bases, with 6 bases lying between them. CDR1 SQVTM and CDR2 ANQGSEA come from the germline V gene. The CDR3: CSAGTGNTIYF. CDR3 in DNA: TGCAGCGCCGGGACTGGAAACACCATATATTTT.

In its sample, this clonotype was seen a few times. The CDR3 DNA reads as TGCAGCGTAGGACAGGACAATGAGCAGTTCTTC. Translated: CSVGQDNEQFF. The chain carries TRBV29-1 and TRBJ2-1, with TRBD1 matching 7 bases. The CDR3 runs 11 residues. V shed 6 bases and J 5 bases; nucleotides not matched to a gene: 1. Germline V gene data show CDR1 as SQVTM and CDR2 as ANQGSEA.

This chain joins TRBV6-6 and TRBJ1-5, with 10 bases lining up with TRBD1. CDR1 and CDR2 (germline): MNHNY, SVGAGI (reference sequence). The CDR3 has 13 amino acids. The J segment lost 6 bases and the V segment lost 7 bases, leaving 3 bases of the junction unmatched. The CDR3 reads CASTRTGGQPQHF. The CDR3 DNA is TGTGCCAGCACTCGGACAGGGGGTCAGCCCCAGCATTTT.

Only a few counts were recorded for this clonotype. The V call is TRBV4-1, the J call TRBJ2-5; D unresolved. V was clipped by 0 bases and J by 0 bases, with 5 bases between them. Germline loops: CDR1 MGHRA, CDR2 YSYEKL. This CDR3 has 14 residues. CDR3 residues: CASSQDRYQETQYF. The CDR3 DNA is TGCGCCAGCAGCCAAGACAGGTACCAAGAGACCCAGTACTTC.

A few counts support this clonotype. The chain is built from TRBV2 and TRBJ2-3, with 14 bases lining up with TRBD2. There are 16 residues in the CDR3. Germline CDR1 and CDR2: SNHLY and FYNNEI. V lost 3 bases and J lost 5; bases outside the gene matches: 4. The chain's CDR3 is CASSDLTSGGVDTQYF. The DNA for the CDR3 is TGTGCCAGCAGTGACCTGACTAGCGGGGGGGTAGATACGCAGTATTTT.

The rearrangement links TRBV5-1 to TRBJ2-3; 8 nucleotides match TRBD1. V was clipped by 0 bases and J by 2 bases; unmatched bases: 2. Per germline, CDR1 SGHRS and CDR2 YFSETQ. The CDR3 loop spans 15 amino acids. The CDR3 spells CASSLGQGTTDTQYF. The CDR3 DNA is TGCGCCAGCAGCTTGGGACAGGGGACCACAGATACGCAGTATTTT.

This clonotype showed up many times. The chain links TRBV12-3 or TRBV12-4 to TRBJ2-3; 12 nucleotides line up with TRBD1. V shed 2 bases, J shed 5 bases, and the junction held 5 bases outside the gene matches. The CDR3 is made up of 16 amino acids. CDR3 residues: CASSLTGQGARDTQYF. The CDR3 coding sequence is TGTGCCAGCAGTTTAACGGGACAGGGGGCCAGAGATACGCAGTATTTT.

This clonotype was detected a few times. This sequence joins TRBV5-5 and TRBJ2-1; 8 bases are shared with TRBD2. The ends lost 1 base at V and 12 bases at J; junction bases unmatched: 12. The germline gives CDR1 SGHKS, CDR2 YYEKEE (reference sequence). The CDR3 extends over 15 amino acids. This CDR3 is CASSLTERGLGVQFF. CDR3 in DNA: TGTGCCAGCAGCTTGACCGAGCGGGGGCTCGGAGTGCAGTTCTTC.

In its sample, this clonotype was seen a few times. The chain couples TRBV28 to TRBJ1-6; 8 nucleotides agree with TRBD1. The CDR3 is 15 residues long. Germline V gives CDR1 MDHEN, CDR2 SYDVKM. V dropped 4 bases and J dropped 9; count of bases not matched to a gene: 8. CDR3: CASSSTGTGASPLHF. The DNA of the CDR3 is TGTGCCAGCAGTTCAACCGGGACAGGCGCTTCACCCCTCCACTTT.

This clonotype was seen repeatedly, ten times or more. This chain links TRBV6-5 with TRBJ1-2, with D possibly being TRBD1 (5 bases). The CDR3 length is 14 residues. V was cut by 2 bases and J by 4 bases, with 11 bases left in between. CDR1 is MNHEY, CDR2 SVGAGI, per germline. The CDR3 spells CASSYNGAGYGYTF. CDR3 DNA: TGTGCCAGCAGTTACAATGGGGCAGGCTATGGCTACACCTTC.

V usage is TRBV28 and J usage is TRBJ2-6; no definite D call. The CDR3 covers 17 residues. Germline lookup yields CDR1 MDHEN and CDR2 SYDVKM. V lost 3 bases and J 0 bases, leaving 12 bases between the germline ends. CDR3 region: CASSFPQRSSGANVLTF. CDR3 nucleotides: TGTGCCAGCAGTTTCCCGCAGCGTTCCTCTGGGGCCAACGTCCTGACTTTC. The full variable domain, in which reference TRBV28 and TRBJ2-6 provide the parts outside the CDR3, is DVKVTQSSRYLVKRTGEKVFLECVQDMDHENMFWYRQDPGLGLRLIYFSYDVKMKEKGDIPEGYSVSREKKERFSLILESASTNQTSMYLCASSFPQRSSGANVLTFGAGSRLTVL.

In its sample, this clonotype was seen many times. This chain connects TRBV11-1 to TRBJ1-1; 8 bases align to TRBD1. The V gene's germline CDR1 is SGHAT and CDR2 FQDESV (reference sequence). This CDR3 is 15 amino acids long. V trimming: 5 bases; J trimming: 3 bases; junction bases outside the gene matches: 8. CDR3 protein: CASSPRTGLDTEAFF. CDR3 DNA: TGTGCCAGCAGCCCAAGGACAGGGCTAGACACTGAAGCTTTCTTT. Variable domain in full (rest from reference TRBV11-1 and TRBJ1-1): EAEVAQSPRYKITEKSQAVAFWCDPISGHATLYWYRQILGQGPELLVQFQDESVVDDSQLPKDRFSAERLKGVDSTLKIQPAELGDSAMYLCASSPRTGLDTEAFFGQGTRLTVV.

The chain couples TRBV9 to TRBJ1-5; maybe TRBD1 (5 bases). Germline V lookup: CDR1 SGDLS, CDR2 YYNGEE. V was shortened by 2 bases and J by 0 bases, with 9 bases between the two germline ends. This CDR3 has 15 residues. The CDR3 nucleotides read TGTGCCAGCAGCGTGGGGGACGTTAGCAATCAGCCCCAGCATTTT. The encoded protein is CASSVGDVSNQPQHF.